These 6 T cell receptor beta chains were sequenced from one sample in a study of T cell responses to AZD1222 COVID-19 vaccine. Sequencing was performed with immunoSEQ multiplex PCR; in TCRdb, only in-frame clones are kept and a portion is missing. The table includes 100,000 to 130,000 clones, about 92% detected once. The specimen was peripheral blood, collected on day 0 of MenACWY control vaccination. The receptors here all came from an adult in good health.

This chain connects TRBV2 to TRBJ1-6; D unresolved. This CDR3 has 17 amino acids. Germline CDR1 is SNHLY and CDR2 is FYNNEI. V was shortened by 0 bases and J by 10 bases, with 19 bases between the two germline ends. CDR3 coding DNA: TGTGCCAGCAGTGAAGCGCAGGTGACCTATAGTCGATCACCCCTCCACTTT. Translating it yields CASSEAQVTYSRSPLHF. Drawing the rest from reference TRBV2 and TRBJ1-6, the complete variable domain is EPEVTQTPSHQVTQMGQEVILRCVPISNHLYFYWYRQILGQKVEFLVSFYNNEISEKSEIFDDQFSVERPDGSNFTLKIRSTKLEDSAMYFCASSEAQVTYSRSPLHFGNGTRLTVT.

This clone showed up just a few times. The J gene is TRBJ2-5, the V gene TRBV5-1, with 10 bases that match TRBD2. V was pared by 0 bases and J by 8 bases, with 4 bases of the junction left unmatched. The CDR3 covers 14 residues. CDR1 SGHRS and CDR2 YFSETQ come from the germline V gene. CDR3 residues: CASSLASGGGTQYF. In DNA, the CDR3 is TGCGCCAGCAGCTTGGCTAGCGGGGGTGGTACCCAGTACTTC.

The rearrangement uses TRBV7-9 and TRBJ1-6; 7 positions match TRBD1. Trimming cost V 5 bases and J 6 bases; bases outside gene matches: 7. The CDR3 is made up of 15 amino acids. Germline assignment: CDR1 SEHNR and CDR2 FQNEAQ (reference sequence). The CDR3 loop is CASSIRTGPNSPLHF. CDR3 coding DNA: TGTGCCAGCAGCATCCGGACAGGCCCTAATTCACCCCTCCACTTT.

CDR3 nucleotides: TGTGCCAGCAGGGCCGGACAGGGGGGCAATCAGCCCCAGCATTTT. Protein product: CASRAGQGGNQPQHF. The genes are TRBV6-6 and TRBJ1-5, with TRBD1 matching 10 bases. V shed 6 bases, J shed 2 bases, and the junction held 4 bases outside the gene matches. The CDR3 spans 15 residues. CDR1 and CDR2 (germline): MNHNY, SVGAGI (reference sequence).

This sequence joins TRBV13 and TRBJ2-7; D remains unclear. The V end was cut by 5 bases, the J end by 4 bases, with 6 bases between. The length of the CDR3 is 11 residues. Germline values: CDR1 PRHDT, CDR2 FYEKMQ (reference sequence). CDR3 coding DNA: TGTGCCAGCAGCCTAGAGTACGAGCAGTACTTC. Protein product: CASSLEYEQYF.

The V and J genes are TRBV5-6 and TRBJ1-1, with D tentatively TRBD1 (5 bases). Germline-derived CDR1 and CDR2 are SGHDT and YYEEEE. V lost 4 bases and J lost 1, with 11 bases in between. The CDR3 totals 14 residues. The CDR3 DNA sequence: TGTGCCAGCAGCCCAGGGCCCTCGAACACTGAAGCTTTCTTT. This translates into CASSPGPSNTEAFF.